This TCR beta chain emerged from a study of T-cell memory formation after mild COVID-19. Study-level findings and limits: CD4/CD8 balance characterized clones contracting day 15 to 85, and CD4+ skew characterized later expanders.

TCRdb passed the 5' RACE reads through MiXCR, listing each CDR3 protein once. The sample contains around 62,000 distinct CDR3 sequences, approximately 30% of which appear only once. The sample holds many counts of this clonotype. Its antigen is as yet unknown. Germline V gene data show CDR1 as MNHNY and CDR2 as SVGAGI (reference sequence). The CDR3 runs 16 residues. V gave up 4 bases and J gave up 6 bases, with 20 bases separating them. Sequencing was done on a sample of PBMCs or a T cell subset sorted from them (not recorded which). The chain couples TRBV6-6 to TRBJ2-3; D may correspond to TRBD1 or TRBD2 (5 bases each). This receptor was identified in a man younger than 35 who had mild COVID-19 (a few samples of this study predate the infection). Cell type and time point are not known. CDR3 bases: TGTGCCAGCAGTTTTCCGGGGCCGCGCGCCCCCGATACGCAGTATTTT. Translated, it gives CASSFPGPRAPDTQYF.